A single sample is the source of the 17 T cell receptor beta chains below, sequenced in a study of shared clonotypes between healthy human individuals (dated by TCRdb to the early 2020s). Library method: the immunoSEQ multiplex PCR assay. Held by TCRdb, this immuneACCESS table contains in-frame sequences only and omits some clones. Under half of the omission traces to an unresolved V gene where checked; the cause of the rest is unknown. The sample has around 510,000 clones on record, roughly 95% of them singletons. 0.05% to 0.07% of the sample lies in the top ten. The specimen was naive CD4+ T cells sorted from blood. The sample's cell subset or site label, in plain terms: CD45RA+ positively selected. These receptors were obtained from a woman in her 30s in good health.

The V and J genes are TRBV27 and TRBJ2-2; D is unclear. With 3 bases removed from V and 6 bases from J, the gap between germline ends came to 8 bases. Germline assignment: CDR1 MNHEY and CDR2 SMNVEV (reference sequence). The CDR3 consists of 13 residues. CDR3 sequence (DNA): TGTGCCAGCAGTTTTTTAGGATCCGGGGAGCTGTTTTTT. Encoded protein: CASSFLGSGELFF.

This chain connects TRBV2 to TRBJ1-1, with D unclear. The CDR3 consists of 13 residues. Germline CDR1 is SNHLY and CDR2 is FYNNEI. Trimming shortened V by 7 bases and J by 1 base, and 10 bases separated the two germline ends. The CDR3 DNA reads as TGTGCCAGCATTAGGGAGGCGAACACTGAAGCTTTCTTT. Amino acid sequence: CASIREANTEAFF.

The CDR3 sequence is CASSLARLAGNYEQYF. CDR3 DNA sequence: TGTGCCAGCAGCTTAGCGCGCCTAGCGGGGAACTACGAGCAGTACTTC. V usage is TRBV7-8 and J usage is TRBJ2-7, with TRBD2 identical over 9 bases. V lost 0 bases to trimming and J lost 3 bases; unmatched junction nucleotides: 6. Germline loops: CDR1 SGHVS, CDR2 FQNEAQ. This CDR3 is built from 16 residues.

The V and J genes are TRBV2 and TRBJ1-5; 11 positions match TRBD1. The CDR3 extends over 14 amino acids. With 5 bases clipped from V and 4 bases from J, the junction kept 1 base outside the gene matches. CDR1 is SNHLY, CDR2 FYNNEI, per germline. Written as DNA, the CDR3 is TGTGCCAGCAGTCGGGACAGGGGGAATCAGCCCCAGCATTTT. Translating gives CASSRDRGNQPQHF. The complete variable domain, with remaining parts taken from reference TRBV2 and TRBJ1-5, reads EPEVTQTPSHQVTQMGQEVILRCVPISNHLYFYWYRQILGQKVEFLVSFYNNEISEKSEIFDDQFSVERPDGSNFTLKIRSTKLEDSAMYFCASSRDRGNQPQHFGDGTRLSIL.

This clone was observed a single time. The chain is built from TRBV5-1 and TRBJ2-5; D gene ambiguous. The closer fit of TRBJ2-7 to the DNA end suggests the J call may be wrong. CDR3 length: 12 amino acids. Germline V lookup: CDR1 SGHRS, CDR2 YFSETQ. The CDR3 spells CASSLVGYEQYF. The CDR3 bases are TGCGCCAGCAGCTTGGTTGGCTACGAGCAGTACTTC.

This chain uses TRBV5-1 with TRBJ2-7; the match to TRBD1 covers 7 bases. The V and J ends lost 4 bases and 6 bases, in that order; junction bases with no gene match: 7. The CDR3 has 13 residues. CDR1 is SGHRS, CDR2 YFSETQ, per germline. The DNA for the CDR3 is TGCGCCAGCAGCAGCCGACAGGGACGCGAGCAGTACTTC. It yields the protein CASSSRQGREQYF.

CDR3 sequence: CASRGGGQPQHF. The CDR3 nucleotides read TGTGCCAGTAGGGGGGGAGGGCAGCCCCAGCATTTT. This sequence joins TRBV19 and TRBJ1-5, with a tentative D call TRBD1 (5 bases). CDR3 length: 12 residues. Looked up from germline, CDR1 is LNHDA and CDR2 is SQIVND (reference sequence). The V end lost 6 bases, the J end lost 7 bases, and 10 bases lay between the germline ends.

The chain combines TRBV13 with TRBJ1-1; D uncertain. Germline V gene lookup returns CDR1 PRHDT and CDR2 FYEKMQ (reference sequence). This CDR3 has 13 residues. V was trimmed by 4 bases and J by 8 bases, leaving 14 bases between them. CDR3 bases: TGTGCCAGCAGCTCCCGCACAAAGGTAGAAGCTTTCTTT. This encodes CASSSRTKVEAFF.

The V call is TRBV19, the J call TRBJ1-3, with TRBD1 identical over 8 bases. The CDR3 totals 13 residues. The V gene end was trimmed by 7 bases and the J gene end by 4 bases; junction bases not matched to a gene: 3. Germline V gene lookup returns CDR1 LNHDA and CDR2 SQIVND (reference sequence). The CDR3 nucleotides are TGTGCCAGTACCGGGACAGGAGGAAACACCATATATTTT. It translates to CASTGTGGNTIYF.

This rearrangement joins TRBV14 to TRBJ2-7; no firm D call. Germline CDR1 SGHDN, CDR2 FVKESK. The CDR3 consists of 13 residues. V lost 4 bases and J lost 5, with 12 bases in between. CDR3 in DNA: TGTGCCAGCAGCCGAGAACTGGGCAACGAGCAGTACTTC. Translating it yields CASSRELGNEQYF.

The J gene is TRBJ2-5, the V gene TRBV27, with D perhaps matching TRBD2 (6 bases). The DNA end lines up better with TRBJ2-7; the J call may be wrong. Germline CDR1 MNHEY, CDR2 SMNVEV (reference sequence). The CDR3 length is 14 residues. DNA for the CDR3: TGTGCCAGCAGTAAACTGCGGAGGGGCTACGAGCAGTACTTC. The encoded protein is CASSKLRRGYEQYF.

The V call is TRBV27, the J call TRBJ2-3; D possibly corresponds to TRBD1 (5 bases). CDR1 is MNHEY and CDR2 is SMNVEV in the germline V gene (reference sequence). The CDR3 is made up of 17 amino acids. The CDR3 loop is CATTDLTGETSTDTQYF. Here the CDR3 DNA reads TGTGCGACCACTGATCTAACAGGTGAAACTAGCACAGATACGCAGTATTTT.

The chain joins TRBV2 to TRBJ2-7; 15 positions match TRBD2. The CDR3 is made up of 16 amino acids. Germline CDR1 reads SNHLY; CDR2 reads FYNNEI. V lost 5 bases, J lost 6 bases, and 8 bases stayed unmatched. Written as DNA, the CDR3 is TGTGCCAGCAGTCGGGGACTAGCGGGAGGAGTCACCGAGCAGTACTTC. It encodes CASSRGLAGGVTEQYF.

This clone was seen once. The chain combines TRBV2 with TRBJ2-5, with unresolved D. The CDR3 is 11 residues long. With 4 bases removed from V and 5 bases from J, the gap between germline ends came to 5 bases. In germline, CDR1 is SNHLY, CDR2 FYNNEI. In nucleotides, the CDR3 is TGTGCCAGCAGTGTGAGGGAGACCCAGTACTTC. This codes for CASSVRETQYF. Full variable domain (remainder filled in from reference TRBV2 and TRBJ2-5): EPEVTQTPSHQVTQMGQEVILRCVPISNHLYFYWYRQILGQKVEFLVSFYNNEISEKSEIFDDQFSVERPDGSNFTLKIRSTKLEDSAMYFCASSVRETQYFGPGTRLLVL.

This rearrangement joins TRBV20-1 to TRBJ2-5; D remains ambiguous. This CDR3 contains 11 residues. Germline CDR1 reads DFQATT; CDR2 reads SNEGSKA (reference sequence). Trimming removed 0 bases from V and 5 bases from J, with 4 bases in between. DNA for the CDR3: TGCAGTGCTAGAGATATCGAGACCCAGTACTTC. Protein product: CSARDIETQYF.

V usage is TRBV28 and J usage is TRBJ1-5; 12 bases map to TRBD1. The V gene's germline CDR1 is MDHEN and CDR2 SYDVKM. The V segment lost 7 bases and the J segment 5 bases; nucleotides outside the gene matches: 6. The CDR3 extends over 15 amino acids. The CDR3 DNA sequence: TGTGCCAGCATAACCGGGACAGGGGGCTATCAGCCCCAGCATTTT. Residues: CASITGTGGYQPQHF.

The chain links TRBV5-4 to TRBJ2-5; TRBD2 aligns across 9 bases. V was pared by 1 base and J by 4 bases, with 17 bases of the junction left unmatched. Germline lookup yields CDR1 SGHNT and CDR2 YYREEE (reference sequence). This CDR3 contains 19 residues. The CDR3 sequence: CASSLRRGAGGGGGETQYF. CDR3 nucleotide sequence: TGTGCCAGCAGCTTGCGCAGGGGAGCGGGAGGAGGGGGCGGAGAGACCCAGTACTTC. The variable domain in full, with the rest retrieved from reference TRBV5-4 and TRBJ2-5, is ETGVTQSPTHLIKTRGQQVTLRCSSQSGHNTVSWYQQALGQGPQFIFQYYREEENGRGNFPPRFSGLQFPNYSSELNVNALELDDSALYLCASSLRRGAGGGGGETQYFGPGTRLLVL.